The 14 T cell receptor beta chains below all came from one sample that was sequenced in a study of blood T cell repertoires in COVID-19. TCRdb keeps only in-frame clones here, not all; method: immunoSEQ multiplex PCR. The sample has about 57,000 clones; roughly 82% are singletons. The specimen was peripheral blood. Receptors were obtained from a woman aged 55-69 years with acute or convalescent COVID-19.

The chain recombines TRBV24-1 with TRBJ1-5; D remains ambiguous. Germline V gene data show CDR1 as KGHDR and CDR2 as SFDVKD. Between the trimmed V and J ends, which lost 3 bases and 2 bases, there was a span of 10 bases. This CDR3 is 15 amino acids long. The CDR3 spells CATSDTTKGNQPQHF. CDR3 coding DNA: TGTGCCACCAGTGATACGACTAAGGGCAATCAGCCCCAGCATTTT.

V and J are TRBV25-1 and TRBJ2-5; D gene ambiguous. CDR3 length: 13 amino acids. In germline, CDR1 is MGHDK, CDR2 SYGVNS. Trimming pared 5 bases from V and 5 bases from J, leaving 12 bases between. The CDR3 DNA reads as TGTGCCAGCAGTCTTAGCATGTTGGAGACCCAGTACTTC. This translates into CASSLSMLETQYF. The entire variable domain, with the rest obtained from reference TRBV25-1 and TRBJ2-5, is as follows: EADIYQTPRYLVIGTGKKITLECSQTMGHDKMYWYQQDPGMELHLIHYSYGVNSTEKGDLSSESTVSRIRTEHFPLTLESARPSHTSQYLCASSLSMLETQYFGPGTRLLVL.

This chain uses TRBV11-3 with TRBJ2-7; maybe TRBD1 (6 bases). Per the germline V gene, CDR1 is SGHNT and CDR2 is YENEEA. V was pared by 5 bases and J by 5 bases, with 16 bases between. The CDR3 length is 14 residues. The CDR3 protein is CASSEGTIGHEQYF. The DNA for the CDR3 is TGTGCCAGCAGCGAAGGGACAATAGGACACGAGCAGTACTTC.

The chain couples TRBV2 to TRBJ1-3; perhaps TRBD1 as D (6 bases). The CDR3 length is 12 residues. Trimming cost V 6 bases and J 8 bases, with 11 bases left between them. In germline, CDR1 is SNHLY, CDR2 FYNNEI. In DNA form, the CDR3 reads TGTGCCAGCAGACCACAGGGTGACACCATATATTTT. This gives the protein CASRPQGDTIYF. The complete variable domain, with remaining parts taken from reference TRBV2 and TRBJ1-3, reads EPEVTQTPSHQVTQMGQEVILRCVPISNHLYFYWYRQILGQKVEFLVSFYNNEISEKSEIFDDQFSVERPDGSNFTLKIRSTKLEDSAMYFCASRPQGDTIYFGEGSWLTVV.

The V and J genes are TRBV14 and TRBJ2-1, with TRBD2 as a possible D gene (5 bases). Germline V gene lookup returns CDR1 SGHDN and CDR2 FVKESK. This CDR3 is 14 amino acids long. V was cut by 6 bases and J by 6 bases, with 15 bases left in between. DNA for the CDR3: TGTGCCAGCAGATTCGACCCCGGGGTCAATGAGCAGTTCTTC. Translating it yields CASRFDPGVNEQFF.

V usage is TRBV2 and J usage is TRBJ1-4; tentative D call: TRBD1 (6 bases). Trimming took 7 bases from V and 7 from J, leaving 13 bases between them. Germline V gene lookup returns CDR1 SNHLY and CDR2 FYNNEI. The length of the CDR3 is 13 residues. CDR3 coding DNA: TGTGCCAGCACGGATCAGGGGTCTGAAAAACTGTTTTTT. It specifies CASTDQGSEKLFF.

V usage is TRBV19 and J usage is TRBJ1-5; maybe TRBD1 (6 bases). Germline lookup yields CDR1 LNHDA and CDR2 SQIVND (reference sequence). CDR3 length: 16 residues. Trimming stripped 7 bases from V and 7 bases from J, with 23 bases between. The CDR3, as DNA: TGTGCCAGTATTACCCCGGCCGGGACAACCGCCCAGCCCCAGCATTTT. It is translated as CASITPAGTTAQPQHF.

This sequence joins TRBV5-6 and TRBJ2-3; perhaps TRBD1 as D (6 bases). V shed 2 bases and J shed 3 bases, with 13 bases lying between them. Per germline, CDR1 SGHDT and CDR2 YYEEEE. The CDR3 consists of 15 residues. CDR3 nucleotide sequence: TGTGCCAGCAGCTTTACACAGGGTGGAACAGATACGCAGTATTTT. Residues: CASSFTQGGTDTQYF.

This clone was counted once. The chain is built from TRBV27 and TRBJ2-5; TRBD1 aligns across 7 bases. Unmatched junction bases numbered 10, after V lost 5 bases and J lost 4 bases. Germline V lookup: CDR1 MNHEY, CDR2 SMNVEV (reference sequence). The CDR3 contains 15 residues. The CDR3 protein is CASSKFRGSIETQYF. In DNA, the CDR3 is TGTGCCAGCAGTAAATTCAGGGGGTCAATAGAGACCCAGTACTTC.

The chain carries TRBV27 and TRBJ1-2; 10 positions match TRBD1. The V gene's germline CDR1 is MNHEY and CDR2 SMNVEV (reference sequence). The V segment lost 4 bases and the J segment 6 bases; nucleotides outside the gene matches: 5. This CDR3 is built from 14 residues. CDR3 in DNA: TGTGCCAGCAGTTGGGACAGGGGAGCCCATGGCTACACCTTC. As protein: CASSWDRGAHGYTF.

The rearrangement joins TRBV11-2 to TRBJ2-5, with 8 bases fitting TRBD1. The CDR3 loop spans 13 amino acids. The V gene end was trimmed by 6 bases and the J gene end by 5 bases; junction bases not matched to a gene: 5. The germline V gene has CDR1 SGHAT and CDR2 FQNNGV. The CDR3 DNA follows: TGTGCCAGCAGTTCGGACAGGGTGGAGACCCAGTACTTC. Its protein product is CASSSDRVETQYF.

The V and J genes are TRBV7-2 and TRBJ1-2; D is undetermined. V lost 5 bases and J lost 2, with 15 bases in between. Germline CDR1 is SGHTA and CDR2 is FQGNSA. The length of the CDR3 is 15 residues. The CDR3 DNA follows: TGTGCCAGCAGCCCTAACTACGCTAGGAACTATGGCTACACCTTC. It yields the protein CASSPNYARNYGYTF. The complete variable domain, with remaining parts taken from reference TRBV7-2 and TRBJ1-2, reads GAGVSQSPSNKVTEKGKDVELRCDPISGHTALYWYRQSLGQGLEFLIYFQGNSAPDKSGLPSDRFSAERTGGSVSTLTIQRTQQEDSAVYLCASSPNYARNYGYTFGSGTRLTVV.

The chain links TRBV13 to TRBJ1-1; D might be TRBD1 (5 bases). The CDR3 sequence is 14 residues long. CDR1 and CDR2 from the germline V gene are PRHDT and FYEKMQ (reference sequence). Trimming pared 1 base from V and 4 bases from J, leaving 10 bases between. The CDR3 protein is CASSLAPGGTEAFF. CDR3 nucleotide sequence: TGTGCCAGCAGCTTAGCCCCGGGGGGCACTGAAGCTTTCTTT.

The table lists this clone with a few counts. The chain uses TRBV7-8 and TRBJ1-1, with D unclear. Trimming took 3 bases from V and 7 from J, leaving 12 bases between them. Germline V lookup: CDR1 SGHVS, CDR2 FQNEAQ. The CDR3 has 13 residues. The CDR3 here is CASSFLDGLEAFF. CDR3 in DNA: TGTGCCAGCAGCTTCCTCGATGGGCTTGAAGCTTTCTTT.